The 12 T cell receptor beta chains presented below share a single source sample, sequenced in a study of neurological immune-mediated disorders. MiXCR, run by TCRdb on the 5' RACE reads, gives a single entry per CDR3 protein. The sample has 45,000 to 65,000 distinct CDR3 sequences, around 4.2% seen once; the top ten hold about 3%. Sequenced material: PBMCs. The origin of the receptors is a man aged 45-65 years with multiple sclerosis.

The sample holds many counts of this clonotype. The rearrangement uses TRBV29-1 and TRBJ2-4, with D tentatively TRBD1 (5 bases). Trimming pared 5 bases from V and 4 bases from J, leaving 6 bases between. The CDR3 sequence is 11 residues long. The germline V gene has CDR1 SQVTM and CDR2 ANQGSEA. The CDR3 DNA is TGCAGCGTTAGACAGAAAAACATTCAGTACTTC. Translating gives CSVRQKNIQYF. Combining the CDR3 with reference TRBV29-1 and TRBJ2-4 gives the whole variable domain SAVISQKPSRDICQRGTSLTIQCQVDSQVTMMFWYRQQPGQSLTLIATANQGSEATYESGFVIDKFPISRPNLTFSTLTVSNMSPEDSSIYLCSVRQKNIQYFGAGTRLSVL.

Ten or more counts support this clonotype. The chain links TRBV29-1 to TRBJ1-4, with 10 bases that match TRBD1. With V trimmed by 6 bases and J by 3 bases, 7 bases remained unmatched. Germline V CDR1 and CDR2: SQVTM, ANQGSEA. This CDR3 spans 15 amino acids. The DNA of the CDR3 is TGCAGCGTCCGGACAGGGGGTTCACCTAATGAAAAACTGTTTTTT. It translates to CSVRTGGSPNEKLFF. The whole variable domain, filled in from reference TRBV29-1 and TRBJ1-4, reads SAVISQKPSRDICQRGTSLTIQCQVDSQVTMMFWYRQQPGQSLTLIATANQGSEATYESGFVIDKFPISRPNLTFSTLTVSNMSPEDSSIYLCSVRTGGSPNEKLFFGSGTQLSVL.

This clonotype appeared many times. The chain links TRBV18 to TRBJ2-3, with D possibly matching TRBD2 (6 bases). Germline V gene lookup returns CDR1 KGHSH and CDR2 LQKENI. There are 16 residues in the CDR3. V was trimmed by 2 bases and J by 2 bases, leaving 14 bases between them. For the CDR3, the DNA is TGTGCCAGCTCACCAAACGCGGGGACGGCCACAGATACGCAGTATTTT. Protein: CASSPNAGTATDTQYF.

This chain uses TRBV5-1 with TRBJ2-7; a weak D match, TRBD2 (5 bases). V shed 0 bases and J shed 0 bases, with 13 bases lying between them. Looked up from germline, CDR1 is SGHRS and CDR2 is YFSETQ. The CDR3 is 16 residues long. CDR3 in amino acids: CASSLGSSGSSYEQYF. In DNA form, the CDR3 reads TGCGCCAGCAGCTTGGGTTCCAGCGGAAGCTCCTACGAGCAGTACTTC. Complete variable domain (other parts from reference TRBV5-1 and TRBJ2-7): KAGVTQTPRYLIKTRGQQVTLSCSPISGHRSVSWYQQTPGQGLQFLFEYFSETQRNKGNFPGRFSGRQFSNSRSEMNVSTLELGDSALYLCASSLGSSGSSYEQYFGPGTRLTVT.

This clonotype was detected ten times or more. This chain links TRBV29-1 with TRBJ2-4; maybe TRBD1 (6 bases). CDR1 SQVTM and CDR2 ANQGSEA come from the germline V gene. V was clipped by 4 bases and J by 6 bases, with 13 bases between them. The length of the CDR3 is 13 residues. This chain's CDR3 is CSVGPDSGNIQYF. The CDR3 region has the DNA TGCAGCGTTGGACCGGACAGCGGAAACATTCAGTACTTC.

Only a few counts were recorded for this clonotype. CDR3 sequence reads: CSASGDIKNIQYF. CDR3 DNA: TGCAGTGCTAGCGGGGACATCAAAAACATTCAGTACTTC. V gene TRBV20-1 combines with J gene TRBJ2-4; maybe TRBD1 (6 bases). Deletions cut 3 bases from V and 3 bases from J, with 9 bases between. The germline V gene encodes CDR1 DFQATT and CDR2 SNEGSKA (reference sequence). CDR3 length equals 13 residues.

Within the sample, this clonotype is medium-sized. J is TRBJ2-1 and V is TRBV7-3; D is possibly TRBD1 or TRBD2 (5 bases each). The CDR3 sequence is 13 residues long. CDR1 and CDR2 from the germline V gene are SGHTA and FQGTGA. With 1 base removed from V and 10 bases from J, the gap between germline ends came to 11 bases. The CDR3: CASSLKGSGEQFF. As DNA, the CDR3 is TGTGCCAGCAGCTTAAAGGGGTCGGGAGAGCAGTTCTTC.

The V call is TRBV6-6, the J call TRBJ1-1, with a tentative D call TRBD1 (6 bases). The germline V and J ends were trimmed by 2 bases and 4 bases, with 11 bases remaining between them. CDR1 is MNHNY, CDR2 SVGAGI, per germline (reference sequence). The length of the CDR3 is 14 residues. The CDR3 DNA reads as TGTGCCAGCAGTTACGGGGGGCCCGGCACTGAAGCTTTCTTT. This translates into CASSYGGPGTEAFF.

This clonotype was recorded at least ten times. The V and J genes are TRBV7-9 and TRBJ2-7; 7 bases align to TRBD2. Germline CDR1 SEHNR, CDR2 FQNEAQ (reference sequence). CDR3 length equals 12 residues. The V and J ends lost 5 bases and 6 bases, in that order; junction bases with no gene match: 4. CDR3 nucleotide sequence: TGTGCCAGCAGCCGTACTAGCGCCGAGCAGTACTTC. Its translation: CASSRTSAEQYF.

This clonotype was seen many times. The chain carries TRBV5-1 and TRBJ2-7, with a tentative D call TRBD1 (7 bases). Germline V CDR1 and CDR2: SGHRS, YFSETQ. The CDR3 totals 15 residues. Trimming shortened V by 0 bases and J by 2 bases, and 12 bases separated the two germline ends. CDR3 loop: CASSLDSGGTYEQYF. The CDR3 DNA is TGCGCCAGCAGCTTGGACTCAGGGGGGACCTACGAGCAGTACTTC. Full variable domain (remainder filled in from reference TRBV5-1 and TRBJ2-7): KAGVTQTPRYLIKTRGQQVTLSCSPISGHRSVSWYQQTPGQGLQFLFEYFSETQRNKGNFPGRFSGRQFSNSRSEMNVSTLELGDSALYLCASSLDSGGTYEQYFGPGTRLTVT.

This clonotype was found many times. An end of the junction does not agree with germline; a read error may underlie this. This chain joins TRBV30 and TRBJ1-5; D call uncertain. The CDR3 has 13 amino acids. Germline lookup yields CDR1 GTSNPN and CDR2 SVGIG (reference sequence). The CDR3 DNA reads as TGTGCCTGGAGCGGCGGACGCAATCAGCCCCAGAATTTT. As protein: CAWSGGRNQPQNF.

This clonotype was seen ten or more times. The V and J genes are TRBV5-1 and TRBJ2-7; no firm D call. Looked up from germline, CDR1 is SGHRS and CDR2 is YFSETQ. CDR3 length: 12 residues. Deletions cut 3 bases from V and 7 bases from J, with 11 bases between. The CDR3 bases are TGCGCCAGCAGCTCAGGTTCGGAAGAGCAGTACTTC. Translated: CASSSGSEEQYF.